This T cell receptor beta chain is from a study of cytomegalovirus exposure and HLA in healthy donors. The overall study: Earlier work reported 95 million to 130 million unique TCR beta sequences from about 180 million T cells.

Study-level results: It was assumed in the presence/absence analyses that sequencing depth was roughly uniform across donors. Most observed TCR sequences were rare, whereas some public TCRs were detected in many donors.

The PCR had 60 Vbeta and 13 Jbeta primers. Only in-frame clones appear in the TCRdb table, and some are missing; sequencing was by immunoSEQ multiplex PCR. The table lists more than 85,000 clones, 65% to 85% of them singletons, with roughly 6% in the top ten. About this clone: Its antigen is as yet unknown.

The germline V gene has CDR1 MGHDK and CDR2 SYGVNS. The CDR3 is made up of 16 amino acids. V is TRBV25-1 and J is TRBJ2-5; D might be TRBD2 (6 bases). The DNA end favors TRBJ2-7, so the J call may be wrong. This TCR was recovered from a man aged 30 to 45 in good health and CMV-seropositive. Sequences were obtained from PBMCs. Written as DNA, the CDR3 is TGTGCCAGCAGTGAACCCACAGGAGGGATAACCTACGAGCAGTACTTC. Protein product: CASSEPTGGITYEQYF.